This TCR beta chain emerged from a study of shared clonotypes between healthy human individuals. For the study at large: Each donor had three CD4 naive, three CD4 memory, two CD8 naive and one CD8 memory plate.

Naive-designated CD8 cells lacked CD45RO, were positively enriched for CCR7, and omitted terminally differentiated effector memory CD45RA+ cells. In regard to this clone: Its antigen is currently unknown. The same CDR3 is also encoded by other DNA sequences in this sample.

TCRdb's copy holds only in-frame clones and misses some; the assay was immunoSEQ multiplex PCR. The data hold some 2,100,000 clones, with 85% to 95% observed a single time. V was shortened by 6 bases and J by 4 bases, with 7 bases between the two germline ends. The CDR3 is 13 amino acids. Germline V CDR1 and CDR2: MNHEY, SMNVEV (reference sequence). Study-level results: The expectation was that sequencing depth would affect clonotype sharing among donors. Sampling covered blood only; tissue repertoires likely differ. In contrast to clonotypes shared by all four donors, non-shared clonotypes had lower generation probabilities.

The sample comprised naive CD8+ T cells from PBMCs. The receptor was isolated from a man between 18 and 35 years old in good health. Some clones in this sample may be carry-over from other donors' samples. The chain joins TRBV27 to TRBJ2-6; no clear D. The CDR3 DNA follows: TGTGCCAGCAGCCTGGGGGGGGCCAACGTCCTGACTTTC. Residues: CASSLGGANVLTF.